This is a list of T cell receptor beta chains from one sample in a study of blood T cell repertoires in COVID-19. Sequencing was performed with immunoSEQ multiplex PCR; in TCRdb, only in-frame clones are kept and a portion is missing. The sample has under 200,000 clones, about four fifths seen once. The specimen was PBMCs or T cells enriched from blood (not recorded which). These receptor sequences come from a man in his forties or fifties who had recovered from COVID-19. The CDR3 runs from the conserved cysteine through the conserved F or W. Each record gives: CDR3 DNA, CDR3 protein, J gene, V gene, clone size, D gene. The D gene is left open where the match is weak. Rows may omit the clone size; those that give it use once, few, many or a size class.

TGTGCCAGCAGCCCTGACAGGGATAGGGGCTACACCTTC,CASSPDRDRGYTF,TRBJ1-2,TRBV7-2,.,TRBD1
TGTGCCAGCAGTTACTCCGGCGGGAGAGGGGGGAGGGGGCAGTATTTT,CASSYSGGRGGRGQYF,TRBJ2-3,TRBV6-5,.,.
TGTGCCAGCTCACCCGGACAGGGGGCTGCCGAGCAGTACTTC,CASSPGQGAAEQYF,TRBJ2-7,TRBV18,.,TRBD1
TGTGCCAGCAGCATCAGGGAGAACACTGAAGCTTTCTTT,CASSIRENTEAFF,TRBJ1-1,TRBV11-2,.,.
TGTGCCTGGATGCTGGCGGGGGGGACAGAAGAGACCCAGTACTTC,CAWMLAGGTEETQYF,TRBJ2-5,TRBV30,.,TRBD2
TGTGCCAGCAGCCATATAGCGGAGAGCACAGATACACAGTATTTT,CASSHIAESTDTQYF,TRBJ2-3,TRBV7-9,.,.
TGTGCCAGCAGCTTGGAAGGGGTTACAGGGGATCAGCCCCAGCATTTT,CASSLEGVTGDQPQHF,TRBJ1-5,TRBV5-8,.,TRBD1
TGTGCCGGATGTCAGGACAGGGCTAATAATTCACCCCTCCACTTT,CAGCQDRANNSPLHF,TRBJ1-6,TRBV2,.,TRBD1
TGCGCCAGCAGCCCTGCGGGGGTCACAGATACGCAGTATTTT,CASSPAGVTDTQYF,TRBJ2-3,TRBV5-1,.,TRBD2
TGCGCCAGCAGCTTGATTTACGGCTACAATGAGCAGTTCTTC,CASSLIYGYNEQFF,TRBJ2-1,TRBV5-1,.,.
TGCGCCAGCGATCTGGACAGGGAATACCAGCCCCAGCATTTT,CASDLDREYQPQHF,TRBJ1-5,TRBV10-1,.,TRBD1
TGTGCCAGCAGCTTCCAGGGTAGGGGCCAGCCCCAGCATTTT,CASSFQGRGQPQHF,TRBJ1-5,TRBV3-1/TRBV3-2,.,.
TGTGCCTGGAGTTCTGCAGCGGATACGCAGTATTTT,CAWSSAADTQYF,TRBJ2-3,TRBV30,few,.
TGCAGCGTTGTCGCTAGGCAAGAGACCCAGTACTTC,CSVVARQETQYF,TRBJ2-5,TRBV29-1,.,.
TGTGCCAGCAGTTACCGGGACAGGGGTCAGCCCCAGCATTTT,CASSYRDRGQPQHF,TRBJ1-5,TRBV28,.,TRBD1
TGTGCCAGCAGCTCTAGGACAGGGCACGAGCAGTACTTC,CASSSRTGHEQYF,TRBJ2-7,TRBV7-3,.,TRBD1
TGTGCCAGCAGTTTGGCAGGGGTACAACCCCAGCATTTT,CASSLAGVQPQHF,TRBJ1-5,TRBV5-5,.,.
TGTGCCAGCAGCCCCCAGACAGGGGGTACCCACGAGCAGTACTTC,CASSPQTGGTHEQYF,TRBJ2-7,TRBV7-9,.,TRBD1
TGTGCCAGTAGACCGGGACAGGGGAACACTGAAGCTTTCTTT,CASRPGQGNTEAFF,TRBJ1-1,TRBV19,.,TRBD1
TGTGCCAGCAGCCCCTCGGTCAGGGGGTGGGAGCAGTACTTC,CASSPSVRGWEQYF,TRBJ2-7,TRBV9,.,TRBD1
TGTGCCACCAGAGCGGGGGGCTCCTACAATGAGCAGTTCTTC,CATRAGGSYNEQFF,TRBJ2-1,TRBV24-1,.,TRBD2
TGCGCCAGCAGCTTGGACAGGGGCTATGGCTACACCTTC,CASSLDRGYGYTF,TRBJ1-2,TRBV5-1,.,TRBD1
TGTGCCAGCAGCTTAAAGCCCGGGACTAGCACCCGGGAGCTGTTTTTT,CASSLKPGTSTRELFF,TRBJ2-2,TRBV7-9,.,TRBD2
.,CASILEGVVDNSPLHF,TRBJ1-6,TRBV2,once,.
TGTGCCAGCAGCCAGCGCGACAGAACCTTGACCAACGAGCAGTACTTC,CASSQRDRTLTNEQYF,TRBJ2-7,TRBV16,.,.
TGTGCCAGCTCACCAGCGTATTTAACCACTAGCGGAAAGGGTAATGAGCAGTTCTTC,CASSPAYLTTSGKGNEQFF,TRBJ2-1,TRBV18,.,TRBD2
TGTGCCAGCAGCTTGGACAGGCAGTCCTACGAGCAGTACTTC,CASSLDRQSYEQYF,TRBJ2-7,TRBV7-8,few,TRBD1
TGTGCCAGCAGCTCCCAGGGGGCAGGCCATAATTCACCCCTCCACTTT,CASSSQGAGHNSPLHF,TRBJ1-6,TRBV11-1,.,TRBD1
TGTGCCAGCAGCGTAGGGGACAGCAGCTACGAGCAGTACTTC,CASSVGDSSYEQYF,TRBJ2-7,TRBV9,.,TRBD1
TGTGCCAGCAGTGACGGTTTATCGGAGACCCAGTACTTC,CASSDGLSETQYF,TRBJ2-5,TRBV2,.,.
TGTGCCAGCAGTTGGGACAGGGGCTTTTCAGAGACCCAGTACTTC,CASSWDRGFSETQYF,TRBJ2-5,TRBV28,.,TRBD1
TGTGCCAGCAGTCTCCGGACAGGGAATACAGATACGCAGTATTTT,CASSLRTGNTDTQYF,TRBJ2-3,TRBV6-4,.,TRBD1
TGTGCCAGCAGCTTAGCAGGGGCGGTATCGAACACTGAAGCTTTCTTT,CASSLAGAVSNTEAFF,TRBJ1-1,TRBV7-8,.,.
TGTGCCACCAGCATAAAAGCGGGAGTCAAGCAGTATTTT,CATSIKAGVKQYF,TRBJ2-3,TRBV15,.,TRBD2
TGTGCCAGTAATTATAGGACAGAAACTAACTATGGCTACACCTTC,CASNYRTETNYGYTF,TRBJ1-2,TRBV19,.,.
TGTGCCAGCAGTGATCCGGGACAAGGGTACCAAGAGACCCAGTACTTC,CASSDPGQGYQETQYF,TRBJ2-5,TRBV2,.,.
TGTGCCAGCAGACCCCGTGGGGCAATCGGGGAGCTGTTTTTT,CASRPRGAIGELFF,TRBJ2-2,TRBV6-5,once,.
TGTGCCAGCAGCCGAGGAAGAGGGGGTATGGAGCCCCAGCATTTT,CASSRGRGGMEPQHF,TRBJ1-5,TRBV7-8,.,.
TGTGCCAGCAGTGATAATAGGGGCTTCGGTGAAAAACTGTTTTTT,CASSDNRGFGEKLFF,TRBJ1-4,TRBV2,few,.
TGTGCCAGCAGCTATACAGCTGAAAAACTGTTTTTT,CASSYTAEKLFF,TRBJ1-4,TRBV7-9,.,.
TGCGCCAGCAGCAGAGACAGCGCTAACACTGAAGCTTTCTTT,CASSRDSANTEAFF,TRBJ1-1,TRBV5-1,.,.
TGTGCCAGCAGCTTAGGAGGCCCCGGGACAAATCAAGAGACCCAGTACTTC,CASSLGGPGTNQETQYF,TRBJ2-5,TRBV7-8,.,.
TGTGCCAGCACCCCCCCGGACAGGGCCCAAGAGACCCAGTACTTC,CASTPPDRAQETQYF,TRBJ2-5,TRBV28,.,TRBD1
TGTGCCAGCAGCCCTAGACTAGCGGGCACCGGGGAGCTGTTTTTT,CASSPRLAGTGELFF,TRBJ2-2,TRBV7-6,.,TRBD2
TGTGCCAGCAGTAAGCTGGGAGGGGCTGGAGGGGCCAACGTCCTGACTTTC,CASSKLGGAGGANVLTF,TRBJ2-6,TRBV28,.,TRBD2
TGTGCCAGCTCACCAATGGCAGACTCTAGCACAGATACGCAGTATTTT,CASSPMADSSTDTQYF,TRBJ2-3,TRBV18,few,.
TGTGCCAGCAGGGAGTCAGGGGATAGCAATCAGCCCCAGCATTTT,CASRESGDSNQPQHF,TRBJ1-5,TRBV6-5,few,.
TGTGCCACCTACAGGTGGGACTATGGCTACACCTTC,CATYRWDYGYTF,TRBJ1-2,TRBV24-1,.,.
TGTGCCAGCAGCCCAAGACAGGGGTACGGGGAGCTGTTTTTT,CASSPRQGYGELFF,TRBJ2-2,TRBV11-3,.,TRBD1
TGTGCCAGCATGCGGGATTTAAATCAGCCCCAGCATTTT,CASMRDLNQPQHF,TRBJ1-5,TRBV6-5,.,.
TGTGCCAGCAGTTTTGCAACTAGCGGGAGGAACGAGCAGTACTTC,CASSFATSGRNEQYF,TRBJ2-7,TRBV28,.,TRBD2
TGTGCCACCAGTGCGAAAGGGGCCGCAGATACGCAGTATTTT,CATSAKGAADTQYF,TRBJ2-3,TRBV24-1,.,.
TGTGCCAGCAGCGTATCAGGGGATTACACAGATACGCAGTATTTT,CASSVSGDYTDTQYF,TRBJ2-3,TRBV9,.,.